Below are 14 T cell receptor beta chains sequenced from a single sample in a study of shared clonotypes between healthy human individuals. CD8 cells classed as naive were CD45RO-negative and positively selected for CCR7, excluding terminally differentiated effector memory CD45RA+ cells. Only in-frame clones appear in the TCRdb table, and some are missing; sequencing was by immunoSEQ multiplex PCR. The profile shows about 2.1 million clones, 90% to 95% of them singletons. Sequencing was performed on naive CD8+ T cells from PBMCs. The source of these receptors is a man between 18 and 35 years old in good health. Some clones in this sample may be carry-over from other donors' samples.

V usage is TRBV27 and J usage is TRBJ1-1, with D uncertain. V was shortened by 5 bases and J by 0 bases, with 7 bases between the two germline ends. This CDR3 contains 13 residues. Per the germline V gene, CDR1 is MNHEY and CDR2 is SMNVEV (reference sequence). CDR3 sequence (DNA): TGTGCCAGCAGTCCACCAATGAACACTGAAGCTTTCTTT. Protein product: CASSPPMNTEAFF.

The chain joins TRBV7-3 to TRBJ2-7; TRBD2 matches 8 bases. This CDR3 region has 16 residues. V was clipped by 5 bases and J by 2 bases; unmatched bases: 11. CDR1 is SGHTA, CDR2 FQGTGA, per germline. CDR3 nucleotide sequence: TGTGCCAGCAGCGCCCCCCCGGGACTAGGAACCTACGAGCAGTACTTC. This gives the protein CASSAPPGLGTYEQYF.

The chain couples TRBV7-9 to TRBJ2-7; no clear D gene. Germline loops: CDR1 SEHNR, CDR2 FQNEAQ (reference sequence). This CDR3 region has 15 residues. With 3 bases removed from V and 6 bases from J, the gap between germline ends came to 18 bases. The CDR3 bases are TGTGCCAGCAGCTTCTTAGAAGGTGGGAAAGTCGAGCAGTACTTC. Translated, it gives CASSFLEGGKVEQYF.

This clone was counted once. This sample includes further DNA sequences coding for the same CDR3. CDR3 residues: CASSLLAASTDTQYF. The CDR3 DNA sequence: TGTGCCAGCAGTTTACTAGCGGCCAGCACAGATACGCAGTATTTT. V usage is TRBV28 and J usage is TRBJ2-3, with 7 bases identical to TRBD2. The V and J ends lost 2 bases and 0 bases, in that order; junction bases with no gene match: 2. Germline V gene lookup returns CDR1 MDHEN and CDR2 SYDVKM. This CDR3 contains 15 residues.

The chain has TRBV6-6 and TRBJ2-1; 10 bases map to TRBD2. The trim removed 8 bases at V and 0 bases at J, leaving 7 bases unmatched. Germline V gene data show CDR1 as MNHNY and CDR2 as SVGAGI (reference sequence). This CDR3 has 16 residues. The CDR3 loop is CASGLAGEFSYNEQFF. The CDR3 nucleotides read TGTGCCAGCGGCCTAGCGGGAGAGTTCTCCTACAATGAGCAGTTCTTC.

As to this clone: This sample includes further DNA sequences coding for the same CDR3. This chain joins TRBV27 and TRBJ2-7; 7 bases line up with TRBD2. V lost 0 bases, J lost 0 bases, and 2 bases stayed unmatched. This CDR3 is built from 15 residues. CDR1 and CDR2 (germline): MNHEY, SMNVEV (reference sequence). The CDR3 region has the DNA TGTGCCAGCAGTTTATCTGCTAGCGGCTCCTACGAGCAGTACTTC. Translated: CASSLSASGSYEQYF.

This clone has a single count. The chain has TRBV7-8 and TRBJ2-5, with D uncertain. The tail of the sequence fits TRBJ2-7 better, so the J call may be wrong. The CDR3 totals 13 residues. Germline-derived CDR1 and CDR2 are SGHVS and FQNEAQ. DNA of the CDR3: TGTGCCAGCAGCACCGTGGGCGATCACGAGCAGTACTTC. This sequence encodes CASSTVGDHEQYF.

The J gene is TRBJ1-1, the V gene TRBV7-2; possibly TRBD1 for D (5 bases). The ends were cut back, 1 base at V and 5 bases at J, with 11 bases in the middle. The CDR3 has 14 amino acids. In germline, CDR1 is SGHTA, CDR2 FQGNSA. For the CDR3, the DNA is TGTGCCAGCAGCTTAGGGTATCAGGGAACTGAAGCTTTCTTT. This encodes CASSLGYQGTEAFF.

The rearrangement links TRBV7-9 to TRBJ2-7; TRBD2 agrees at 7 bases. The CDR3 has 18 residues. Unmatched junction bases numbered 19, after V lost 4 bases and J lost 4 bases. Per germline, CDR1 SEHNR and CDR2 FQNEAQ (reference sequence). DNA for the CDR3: TGTGCCAGCAGCTCCTCATTTATCTCGAGCAGGGAGGGTTACGAGCAGTACTTC. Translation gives CASSSSFISSREGYEQYF.

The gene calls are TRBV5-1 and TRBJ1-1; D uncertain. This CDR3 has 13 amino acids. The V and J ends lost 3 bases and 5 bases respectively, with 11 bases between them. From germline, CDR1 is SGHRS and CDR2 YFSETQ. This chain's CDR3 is CASSYDGGTEAFF. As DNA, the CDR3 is TGCGCCAGCAGCTACGATGGAGGAACTGAAGCTTTCTTT.

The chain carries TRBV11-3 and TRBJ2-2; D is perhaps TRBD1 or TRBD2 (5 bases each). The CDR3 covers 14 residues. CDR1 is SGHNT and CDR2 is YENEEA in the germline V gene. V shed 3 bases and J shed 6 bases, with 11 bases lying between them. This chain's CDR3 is CASSLSMGAGELFF. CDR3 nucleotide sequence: TGTGCCAGCAGCTTGAGCATGGGGGCCGGGGAGCTGTTTTTT.

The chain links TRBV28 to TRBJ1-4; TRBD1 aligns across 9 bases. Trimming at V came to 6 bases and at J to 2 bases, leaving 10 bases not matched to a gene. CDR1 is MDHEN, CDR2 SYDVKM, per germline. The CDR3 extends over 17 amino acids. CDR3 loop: CASRPPGQGVTNEKLFF. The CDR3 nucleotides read TGTGCCAGCAGACCTCCGGGACAGGGCGTTACTAATGAAAAACTGTTTTTT.

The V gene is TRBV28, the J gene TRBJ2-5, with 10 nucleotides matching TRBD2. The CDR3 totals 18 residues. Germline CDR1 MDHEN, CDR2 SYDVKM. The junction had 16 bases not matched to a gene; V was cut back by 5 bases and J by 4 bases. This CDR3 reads CASSPLASGSPLGETQYF. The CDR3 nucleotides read TGTGCCAGCAGTCCTCTCGCTAGCGGGAGCCCACTAGGAGAGACCCAGTACTTC. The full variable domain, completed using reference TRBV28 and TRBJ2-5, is DVKVTQSSRYLVKRTGEKVFLECVQDMDHENMFWYRQDPGLGLRLIYFSYDVKMKEKGDIPEGYSVSREKKERFSLILESASTNQTSMYLCASSPLASGSPLGETQYFGPGTRLLVL.

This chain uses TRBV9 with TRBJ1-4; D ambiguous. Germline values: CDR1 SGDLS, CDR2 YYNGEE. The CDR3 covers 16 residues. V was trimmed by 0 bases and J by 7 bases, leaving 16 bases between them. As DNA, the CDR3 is TGTGCCAGCAGCGTAGACTCCGAGGGCTTAGGTGAAAAACTGTTTTTT. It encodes CASSVDSEGLGEKLFF. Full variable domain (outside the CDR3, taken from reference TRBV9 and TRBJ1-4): DSGVTQTPKHLITATGQRVTLRCSPRSGDLSVYWYQQSLDQGLQFLIQYYNGEERAKGNILERFSAQQFPDLHSELNLSSLELGDSALYFCASSVDSEGLGEKLFFGSGTQLSVL.